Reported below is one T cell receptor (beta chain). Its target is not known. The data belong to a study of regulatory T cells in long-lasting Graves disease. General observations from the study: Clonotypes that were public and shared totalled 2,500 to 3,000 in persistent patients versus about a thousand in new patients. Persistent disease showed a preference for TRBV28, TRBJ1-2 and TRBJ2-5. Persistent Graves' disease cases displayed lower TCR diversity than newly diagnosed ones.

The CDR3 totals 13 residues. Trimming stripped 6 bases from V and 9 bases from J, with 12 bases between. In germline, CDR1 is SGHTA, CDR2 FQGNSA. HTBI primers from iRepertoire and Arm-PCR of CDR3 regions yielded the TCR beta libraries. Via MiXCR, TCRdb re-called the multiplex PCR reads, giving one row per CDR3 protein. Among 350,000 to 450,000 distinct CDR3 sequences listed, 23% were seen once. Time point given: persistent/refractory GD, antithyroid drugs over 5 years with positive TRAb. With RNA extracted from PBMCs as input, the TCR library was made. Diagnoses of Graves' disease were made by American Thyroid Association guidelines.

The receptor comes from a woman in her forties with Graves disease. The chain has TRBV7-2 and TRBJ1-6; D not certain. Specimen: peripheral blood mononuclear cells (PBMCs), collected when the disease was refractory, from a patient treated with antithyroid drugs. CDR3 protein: CASSGARGSPLHF. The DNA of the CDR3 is TGTGCCAGCAGTGGAGCCAGAGGTTCACCCCTCCACTTT.